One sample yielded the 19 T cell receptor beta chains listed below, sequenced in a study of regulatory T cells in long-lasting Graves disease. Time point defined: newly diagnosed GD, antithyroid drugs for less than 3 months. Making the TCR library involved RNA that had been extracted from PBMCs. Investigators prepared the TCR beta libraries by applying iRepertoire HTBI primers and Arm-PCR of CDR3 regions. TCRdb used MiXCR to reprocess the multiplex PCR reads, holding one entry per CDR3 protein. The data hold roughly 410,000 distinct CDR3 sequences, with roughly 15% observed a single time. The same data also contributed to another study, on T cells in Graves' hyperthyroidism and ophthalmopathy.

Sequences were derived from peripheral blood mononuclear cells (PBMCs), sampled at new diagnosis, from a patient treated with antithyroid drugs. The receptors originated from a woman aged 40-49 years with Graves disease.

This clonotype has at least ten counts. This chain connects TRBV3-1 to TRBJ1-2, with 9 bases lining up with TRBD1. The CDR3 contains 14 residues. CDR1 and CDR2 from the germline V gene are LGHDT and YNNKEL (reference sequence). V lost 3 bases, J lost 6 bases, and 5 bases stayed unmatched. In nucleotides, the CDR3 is TGTGCCAGCAGCCAGCCGGGACAGGGCCATGGCTACACCTTC. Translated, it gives CASSQPGQGHGYTF.

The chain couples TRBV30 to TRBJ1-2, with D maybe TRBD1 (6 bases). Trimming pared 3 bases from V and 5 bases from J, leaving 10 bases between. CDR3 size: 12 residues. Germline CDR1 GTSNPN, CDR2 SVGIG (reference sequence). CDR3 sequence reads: CAWRTGNYGYTF. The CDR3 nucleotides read TGTGCCTGGAGGACAGGAAATTATGGCTACACCTTC.

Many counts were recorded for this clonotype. CDR3 sequence: CASSLFGQGGTDTQYF. CDR3 bases: TGTGCCAGCAGCTTATTCGGACAGGGGGGCACAGATACGCAGTATTTT. The V call is TRBV7-9, the J call TRBJ2-3; 10 nucleotides agree with TRBD1. From germline, CDR1 is SEHNR and CDR2 FQNEAQ (reference sequence). Trimming took 2 bases from V and 1 from J; bases not matched to a gene: 3. The CDR3 contains 16 residues.

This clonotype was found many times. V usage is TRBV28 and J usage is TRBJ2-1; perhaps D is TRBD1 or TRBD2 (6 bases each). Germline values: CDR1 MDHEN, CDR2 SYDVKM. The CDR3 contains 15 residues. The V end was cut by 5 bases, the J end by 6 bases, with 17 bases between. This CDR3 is CASSLPVGGFNEQFF. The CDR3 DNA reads TGTGCCAGCAGTCTCCCGGTGGGGGGCTTCAATGAGCAGTTCTTC.

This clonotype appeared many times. The CDR3 DNA follows: TGTGCCAGCAGTTATTCCCGACTAGCGGGGAACTACAATGAGCAGTTCTTC. Its protein is CASSYSRLAGNYNEQFF. The J gene is TRBJ2-1, the V gene TRBV6-2 or TRBV6-3; 11 bases are shared with TRBD2. CDR1 MNHEY and CDR2 SVGEGT come from the germline V gene. Losses at the gene ends were 3 bases for V and 3 bases for J; bases not matched to a gene: 7. This CDR3 has 17 residues.

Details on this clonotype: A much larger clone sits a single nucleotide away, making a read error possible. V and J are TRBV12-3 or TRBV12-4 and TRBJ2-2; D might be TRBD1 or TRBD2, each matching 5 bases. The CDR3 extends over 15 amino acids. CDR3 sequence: CASSFGGAVTGELSF. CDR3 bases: TGTGCCAGCAGTTTTGGTGGGGCCGTCACCGGGGAGCTGTCTTTT.

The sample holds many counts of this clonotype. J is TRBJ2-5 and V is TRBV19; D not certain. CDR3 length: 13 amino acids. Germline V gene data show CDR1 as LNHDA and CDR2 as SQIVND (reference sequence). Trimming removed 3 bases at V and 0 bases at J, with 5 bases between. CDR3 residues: CASSMTYQETQYF. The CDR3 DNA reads TGTGCCAGTAGTATGACTTACCAAGAGACCCAGTACTTC.

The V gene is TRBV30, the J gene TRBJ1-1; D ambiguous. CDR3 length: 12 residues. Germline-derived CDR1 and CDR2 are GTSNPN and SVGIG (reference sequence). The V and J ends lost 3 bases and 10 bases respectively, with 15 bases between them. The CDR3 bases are TGTGCCTGGAGCGAACGGTGGTATGGAGCTTTCTTT. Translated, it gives CAWSERWYGAFF.

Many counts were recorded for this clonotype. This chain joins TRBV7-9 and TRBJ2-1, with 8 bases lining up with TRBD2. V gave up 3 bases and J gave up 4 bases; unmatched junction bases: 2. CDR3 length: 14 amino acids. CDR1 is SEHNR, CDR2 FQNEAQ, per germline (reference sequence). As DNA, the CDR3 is TGTGCCAGCAGCTTTACTAGCGGTTACAATGAGCAGTTCTTC. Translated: CASSFTSGYNEQFF.

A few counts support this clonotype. The CDR3 here is CASTTPGAYEQYF. In nucleotides, the CDR3 is TGTGCCAGCACCACACCTGGGGCTTACGAGCAGTACTTC. The chain couples TRBV27 to TRBJ2-7; tentative D call: TRBD1 (5 bases). The V end was cut by 7 bases, the J end by 4 bases, with 14 bases between. CDR3 length equals 13 residues. Germline V gives CDR1 MNHEY, CDR2 SMNVEV (reference sequence).

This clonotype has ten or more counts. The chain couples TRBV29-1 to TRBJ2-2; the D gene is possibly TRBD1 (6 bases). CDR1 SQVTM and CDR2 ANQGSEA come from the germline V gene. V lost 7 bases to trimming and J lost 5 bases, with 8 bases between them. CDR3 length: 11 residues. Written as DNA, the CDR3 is TGCAGCGGAAGGGGGACCGGGGAGCTGTTTTTT. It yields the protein CSGRGTGELFF.

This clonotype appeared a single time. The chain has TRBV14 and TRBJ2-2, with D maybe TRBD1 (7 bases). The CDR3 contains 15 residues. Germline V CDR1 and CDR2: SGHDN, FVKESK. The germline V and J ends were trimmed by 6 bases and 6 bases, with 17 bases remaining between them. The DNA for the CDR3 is TGTGCCAGCAGTCCCAGGGGGGTAGTAGCCGGGGAGCTGTTTTTT. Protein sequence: CASSPRGVVAGELFF.

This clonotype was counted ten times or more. The CDR3 region is CASAPSTGVYGYTF. DNA for the CDR3: TGTGCTAGTGCCCCGTCCACAGGGGTTTACGGCTACACCTTC. This chain links TRBV12-5 with TRBJ1-2, with 7 bases matching TRBD1. CDR3 size: 14 residues. CDR1 LGHNT and CDR2 FRNRAP come from the germline V gene. Trimming removed 7 bases from V and 8 bases from J; junction bases left unmatched: 13.

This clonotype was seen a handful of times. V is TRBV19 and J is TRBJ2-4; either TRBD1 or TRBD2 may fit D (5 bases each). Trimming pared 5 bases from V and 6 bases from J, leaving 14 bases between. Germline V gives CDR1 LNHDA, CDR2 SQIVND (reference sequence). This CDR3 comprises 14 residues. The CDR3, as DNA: TGTGCCAGTAGTTTAGCTTGGGACGGAAACATTCAGTACTTC. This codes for CASSLAWDGNIQYF.

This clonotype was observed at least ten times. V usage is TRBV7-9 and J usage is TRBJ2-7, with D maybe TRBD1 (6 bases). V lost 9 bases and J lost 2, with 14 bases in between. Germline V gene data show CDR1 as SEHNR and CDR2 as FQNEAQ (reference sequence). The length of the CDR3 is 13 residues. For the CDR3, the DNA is TGTGCCAGTTCGGGGACAAATCCCTACGAGCAGTACTTC. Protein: CASSGTNPYEQYF.

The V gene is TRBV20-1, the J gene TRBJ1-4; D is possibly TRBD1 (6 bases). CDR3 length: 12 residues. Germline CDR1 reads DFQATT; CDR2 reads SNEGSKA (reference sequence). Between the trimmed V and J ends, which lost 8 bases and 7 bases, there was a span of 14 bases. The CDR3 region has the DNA TGCAGTACCAGGGGCGGGGGTGAAAAACTGTTTTTT. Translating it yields CSTRGGGEKLFF.

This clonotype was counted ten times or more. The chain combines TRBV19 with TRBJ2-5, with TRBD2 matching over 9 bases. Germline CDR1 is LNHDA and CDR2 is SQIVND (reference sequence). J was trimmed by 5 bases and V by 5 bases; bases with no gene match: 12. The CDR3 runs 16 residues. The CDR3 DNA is TGTGCCAGTAGTCTACGGGGTAGCGGGAGCTTTGAGACCCAGTACTTC. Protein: CASSLRGSGSFETQYF.

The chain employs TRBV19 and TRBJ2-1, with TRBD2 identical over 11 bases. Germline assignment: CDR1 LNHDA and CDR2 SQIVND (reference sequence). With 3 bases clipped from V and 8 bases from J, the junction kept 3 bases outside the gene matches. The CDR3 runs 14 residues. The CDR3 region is CASSIELAGDEQFF. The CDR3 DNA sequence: TGTGCCAGTAGTATCGAACTAGCGGGAGATGAGCAGTTCTTC.

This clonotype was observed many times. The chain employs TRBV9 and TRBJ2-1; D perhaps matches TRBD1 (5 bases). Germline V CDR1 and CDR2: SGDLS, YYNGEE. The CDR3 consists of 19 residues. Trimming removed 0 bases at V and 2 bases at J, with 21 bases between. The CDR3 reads CASSVEGRVVWTPYNEQFF. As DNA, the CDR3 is TGTGCCAGCAGCGTAGAGGGTCGGGTGGTATGGACACCCTACAATGAGCAGTTCTTC.